Shown below are 13 T cell receptor beta chains from a single sample sequenced in a study of spatial heterogeneity in lung cancer. TCRdb redid the calling of the 5' RACE reads with MiXCR, one entry per CDR3 protein. This table holds some 7,500 distinct CDR3 sequences, roughly 8.6% found once. Documented time point: sample taken at primary tumor resection. No cell sorting; template was whole RNA from tumor, lung tissue or PBMC. Sequences were derived from PBMCs, sampled at surgery. The receptors were gathered from a male donor with early-stage non-small cell lung cancer.

This clonotype appeared many times. For a library built for alpha chains, this beta chain is a stray read; little rests on its size. The chain links TRBV19 to TRBJ1-2, with 7 nucleotides matching TRBD1. The CDR3 extends over 16 amino acids. Looked up from germline, CDR1 is LNHDA and CDR2 is SQIVND (reference sequence). Germline trimming cut 7 bases from V and 2 bases from J; bases unmatched to any gene: 13. The CDR3 loop reads CASTRQTGDLNYGYTF. CDR3 in DNA: TGTGCCAGTACTCGCCAAACAGGGGATCTCAACTATGGCTACACCTTC.

Comments on this clonotype: A much larger clone differs from this one at a single base, so this may be a read error. This beta chain appears as a stray read in a library generated for alpha chains; its size is not informative. This chain connects TRBV12-3 or TRBV12-4 to TRBJ1-2; TRBD1 might be the D (5 bases). V was trimmed by 6 bases and J by 8 bases, leaving 16 bases between them. This CDR3 contains 13 residues. This CDR3 is CASSSTGVKGYTF. In nucleotides, the CDR3 is TGTGCCAGCAGCTCCACGGGGGTGAAAGGCTACACCTTC.

This clonotype was picked up many times. This beta chain lies outside the target of a library built for alpha chains; its clone size means little. This rearrangement joins TRBV18 to TRBJ2-5, with a possible D match to TRBD2 (6 bases). Germline CDR1 reads KGHSH; CDR2 reads LQKENI. The CDR3 runs to 16 residues. V dropped 3 bases and J dropped 4 bases, with 18 bases sitting between them. DNA of the CDR3: TGTGCCAGCTCACCGCTCGGGAGCGGGTTTCGAGAGACCCAGTACTTC. Encoded protein: CASSPLGSGFRETQYF.

About this clonotype: A junction end diverges from the germline sequence, so it may reflect a read error. This beta chain is an off-target read within a library intended for alpha chains, so its frequency means little. The chain carries TRBV12-3 or TRBV12-4 and TRBJ1-2; a weak D match, TRBD1 (5 bases). The CDR3 runs to 15 residues. The CDR3 is CANSFLLGGAHGYTF. For the CDR3, the DNA is TGTGCCAACAGTTTTCTCTTGGGCGGGGCCCATGGCTACACCTTC.

This clonotype was recorded at least ten times. As an off-target read in a library built for alpha chains, this beta chain has a frequency of little significance. The chain joins TRBV10-3 to TRBJ2-1, with TRBD2 matching 9 bases. The V gene end was trimmed by 4 bases and the J gene end by 7 bases; junction bases not matched to a gene: 14. Germline V CDR1 and CDR2: ENHRY, SYGVKD. This CDR3 spans 17 amino acids. CDR3 nucleotide sequence: TGTGCCATCAGTGGATCGAGTAGGATAGCGGGAGTTAATGAGCAGTTCTTC. This gives the protein CAISGSSRIAGVNEQFF.

Concerning this clonotype itself: Since it is a stray read in a library aimed at alpha chains, this beta chain has a size that is not meaningful. The chain carries TRBV3-1 and TRBJ2-1; 11 positions agree with TRBD1. Germline V CDR1 and CDR2: LGHDT, YNNKEL (reference sequence). The length of the CDR3 is 15 residues. Trimming cost V 4 bases and J 7 bases; bases outside gene matches: 6. The CDR3: CASSLRGTGGNEQFF. The DNA of the CDR3 is TGTGCCAGCAGCCTCAGAGGGACAGGGGGTAATGAGCAGTTCTTC.

This clonotype came up many times. Since it is a stray read in a library aimed at alpha chains, this beta chain has a size that is not meaningful. The chain joins TRBV13 to TRBJ2-1, with D unclear. V lost 0 bases and J 9 bases, leaving 12 bases between the germline ends. The CDR3 length is 14 residues. CDR1 and CDR2 from the germline V gene are PRHDT and FYEKMQ (reference sequence). CDR3 sequence (DNA): TGTGCCAGCAGCTTAGGTGGTAGAGGTGGTGAGCAGTTCTTC. Translated, it gives CASSLGGRGGEQFF.

This clonotype is medium-sized. This beta chain is off target for a library built for alpha chains, so its abundance means little. The rearrangement joins TRBV24-1 to TRBJ1-1; the match to TRBD1 covers 8 bases. The germline V gene encodes CDR1 KGHDR and CDR2 SFDVKD. This CDR3 spans 14 amino acids. Losses at the gene ends were 4 bases for V and 4 bases for J; bases not matched to a gene: 4. CDR3: CATSETGEITEAFF. The CDR3 bases are TGTGCCACCAGTGAGACAGGGGAGATCACTGAAGCTTTCTTT.

In its sample, this clonotype was seen many times. Because this beta chain is a stray read in a library intended to capture alpha chains, its abundance should not be given much weight. The rearrangement uses TRBV20-1 and TRBJ2-1; 9 nucleotides align to TRBD2. This CDR3 comprises 15 residues. Germline CDR1 DFQATT, CDR2 SNEGSKA (reference sequence). With V trimmed by 0 bases and J by 9 bases, 9 bases remained unmatched. The CDR3 sequence: CSAREGSGSNGEQFF. DNA for the CDR3: TGCAGTGCTAGAGAGGGTAGCGGGAGTAACGGTGAGCAGTTCTTC.

This clonotype was counted many times. This beta chain turned up in a library designed for alpha chains; as an off-target read, its abundance says little. V and J are TRBV30 and TRBJ2-7; unclear D gene. CDR3 length: 14 amino acids. V was trimmed by 0 bases and J by 3 bases, leaving 12 bases between them. CDR1 is GTSNPN, CDR2 SVGIG, per germline (reference sequence). Here the CDR3 reads CAWSVLGSRYEQYF. CDR3 DNA: TGTGCCTGGAGTGTACTTGGCAGTCGCTACGAGCAGTACTTC.

Many counts were recorded for this clonotype. Because the library targeted alpha chains, this beta chain is an off-target read whose size means little. V usage is TRBV7-8 and J usage is TRBJ1-5; D may be TRBD1 (5 bases). The CDR3 runs 15 residues. Germline lookup yields CDR1 SGHVS and CDR2 FQNEAQ. Trimming took off 6 bases at V and 0 bases at J, with 12 bases between the two ends. CDR3 sequence (DNA): TGTGCCAGCAGTTTGGGGGACGATAGCAATCAGCCCCAGCATTTT. Its protein product is CASSLGDDSNQPQHF. Drawing the rest from reference TRBV7-8 and TRBJ1-5, the complete variable domain is GAGVSQSPRYKVAKRGQDVALRCDPISGHVSLFWYQQALGQGPEFLTYFQNEAQLDKSGLPSDRFFAERPEGSVSTLKIQRTQQEDSAVYLCASSLGDDSNQPQHFGDGTRLSIL.

This clonotype was seen repeatedly, ten times or more. This beta chain came through as a stray read in a library set up for alpha chains, and its size says little. The chain is built from TRBV11-1 and TRBJ2-1; 8 positions agree with TRBD2. The CDR3 extends over 18 amino acids. The V and J ends lost 0 bases and 6 bases, in that order; junction bases with no gene match: 13. The germline V gene encodes CDR1 SGHAT and CDR2 FQDESV (reference sequence). CDR3 sequence reads: CASSLAFGTRQDRNEQFF. For the CDR3, the DNA is TGTGCCAGCAGCTTAGCGTTCGGGACTAGACAGGACCGCAATGAGCAGTTCTTC.

Comments on this clonotype: With the library built for alpha chains, this beta chain is off target and its frequency is not meaningful. The chain uses TRBV18 and TRBJ2-2, with 7 bases lining up with TRBD1. The CDR3 runs to 16 residues. The germline gives CDR1 KGHSH, CDR2 LQKENI. V lost 5 bases, J lost 3 bases, and 9 bases stayed unmatched. This CDR3 reads CASSRPSQGYTGELFF. The CDR3 nucleotides are TGTGCCAGCTCAAGGCCCTCACAGGGGTACACCGGGGAGCTGTTTTTT.